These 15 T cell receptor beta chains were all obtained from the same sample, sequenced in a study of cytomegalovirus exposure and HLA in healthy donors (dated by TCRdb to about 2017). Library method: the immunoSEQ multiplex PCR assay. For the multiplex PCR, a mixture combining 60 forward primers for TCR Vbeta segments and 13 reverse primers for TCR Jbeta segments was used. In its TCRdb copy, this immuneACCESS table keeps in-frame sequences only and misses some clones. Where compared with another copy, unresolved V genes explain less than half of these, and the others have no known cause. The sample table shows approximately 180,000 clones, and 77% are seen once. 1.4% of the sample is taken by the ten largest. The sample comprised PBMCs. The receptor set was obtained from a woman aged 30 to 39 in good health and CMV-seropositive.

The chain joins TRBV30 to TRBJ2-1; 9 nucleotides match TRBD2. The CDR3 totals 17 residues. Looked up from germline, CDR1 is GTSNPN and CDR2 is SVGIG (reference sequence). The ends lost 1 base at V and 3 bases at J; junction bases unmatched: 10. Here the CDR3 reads CAWSGYSGSEFYNEQFF. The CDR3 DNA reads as TGTGCCTGGAGTGGGTATAGCGGGAGCGAGTTCTACAATGAGCAGTTCTTC.

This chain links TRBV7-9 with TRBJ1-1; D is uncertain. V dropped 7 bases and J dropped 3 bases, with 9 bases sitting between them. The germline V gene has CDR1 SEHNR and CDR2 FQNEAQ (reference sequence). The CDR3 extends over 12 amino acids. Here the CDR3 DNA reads TGTGCCAGCACCCGCGGGGACACTGAAGCTTTCTTT. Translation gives CASTRGDTEAFF.

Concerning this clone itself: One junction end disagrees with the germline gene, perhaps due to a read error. The CDR3 region is CASSPPYHF. The CDR3 bases are TGTGCCAGCAGCCCCCCCTATCATTTC. The chain recombines TRBV11-3 with TRBJ1-2; D gene unclear. There are 9 residues in the CDR3. Germline values: CDR1 SGHNT, CDR2 YENEEA.

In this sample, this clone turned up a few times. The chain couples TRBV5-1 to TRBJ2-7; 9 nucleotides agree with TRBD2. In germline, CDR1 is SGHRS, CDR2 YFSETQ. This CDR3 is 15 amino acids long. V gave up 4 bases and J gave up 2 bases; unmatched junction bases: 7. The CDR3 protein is CASSPQTSGTYEQYF. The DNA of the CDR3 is TGCGCCAGCAGCCCACAGACTAGCGGAACCTACGAGCAGTACTTC.

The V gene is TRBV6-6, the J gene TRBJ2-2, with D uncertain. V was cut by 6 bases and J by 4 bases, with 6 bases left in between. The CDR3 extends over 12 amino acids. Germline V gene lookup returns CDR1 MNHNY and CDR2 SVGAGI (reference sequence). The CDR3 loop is CASRAGTGELFF. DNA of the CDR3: TGTGCCAGCAGGGCTGGCACCGGGGAGCTGTTTTTT.

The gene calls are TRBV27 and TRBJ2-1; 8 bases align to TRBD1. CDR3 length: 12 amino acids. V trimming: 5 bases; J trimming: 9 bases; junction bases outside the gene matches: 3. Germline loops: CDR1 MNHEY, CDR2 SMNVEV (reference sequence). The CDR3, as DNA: TGTGCCAGCAGTCAAACAGGGGGTGAGCAGTTCTTC. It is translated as CASSQTGGEQFF.

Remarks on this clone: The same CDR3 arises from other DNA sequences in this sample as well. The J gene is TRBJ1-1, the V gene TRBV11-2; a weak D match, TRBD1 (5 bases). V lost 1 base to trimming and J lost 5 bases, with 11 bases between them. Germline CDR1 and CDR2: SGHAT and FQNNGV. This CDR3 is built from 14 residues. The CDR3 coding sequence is TGTGCCAGCAGCTTAGCGGGGGGAGGGACTGAAGCTTTCTTT. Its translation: CASSLAGGGTEAFF.

The CDR3 DNA follows: TGTGCCAGTAGTGTGGACAGAAACCTTTACGAGCAGTACTTC. Amino acids: CASSVDRNLYEQYF. This sequence joins TRBV19 and TRBJ2-7, with D tentatively TRBD1 (6 bases). Deletions cut 5 bases from V and 4 bases from J, with 15 bases between. The CDR3 loop spans 14 amino acids. Germline values: CDR1 LNHDA, CDR2 SQIVND (reference sequence). Filled out from reference TRBV19 and TRBJ2-7, the complete variable domain reads DGGITQSPKYLFRKEGQNVTLSCEQNLNHDAMYWYRQDPGQGLRLIYYSQIVNDFQKGDIAEGYSVSREKKESFPLTVTSAQKNPTAFYLCASSVDRNLYEQYFGPGTRLTVT.

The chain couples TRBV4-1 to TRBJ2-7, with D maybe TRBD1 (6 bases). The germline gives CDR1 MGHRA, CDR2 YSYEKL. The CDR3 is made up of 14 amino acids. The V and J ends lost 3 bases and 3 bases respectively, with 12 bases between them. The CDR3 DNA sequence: TGCGCCAGCAGCCAGGACGGGACACGCTACGAGCAGTACTTC. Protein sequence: CASSQDGTRYEQYF.

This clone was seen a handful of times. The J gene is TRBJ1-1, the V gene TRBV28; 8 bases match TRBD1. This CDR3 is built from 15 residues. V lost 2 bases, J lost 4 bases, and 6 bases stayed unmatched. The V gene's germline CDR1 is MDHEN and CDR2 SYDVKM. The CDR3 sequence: CASSLQGASSTEAFF. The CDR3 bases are TGTGCCAGCAGTTTACAGGGGGCGAGTTCCACTGAAGCTTTCTTT. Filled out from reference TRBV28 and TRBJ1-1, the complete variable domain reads DVKVTQSSRYLVKRTGEKVFLECVQDMDHENMFWYRQDPGLGLRLIYFSYDVKMKEKGDIPEGYSVSREKKERFSLILESASTNQTSMYLCASSLQGASSTEAFFGQGTRLTVV.

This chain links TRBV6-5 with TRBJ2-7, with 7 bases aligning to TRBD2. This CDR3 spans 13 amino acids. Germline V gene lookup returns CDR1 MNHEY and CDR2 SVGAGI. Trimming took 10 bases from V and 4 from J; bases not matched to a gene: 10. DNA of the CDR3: TGTGCCACCCGGGAGGCAGGGACTTACGAGCAGTACTTC. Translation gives CATREAGTYEQYF.

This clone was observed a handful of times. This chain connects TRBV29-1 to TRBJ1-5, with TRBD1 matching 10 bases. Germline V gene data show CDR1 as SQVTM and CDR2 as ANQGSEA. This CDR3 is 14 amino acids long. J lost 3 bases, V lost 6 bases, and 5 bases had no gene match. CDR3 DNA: TGCAGCGTGGCCGGGACAGGGGACAATCAGCCCCAGCATTTT. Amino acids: CSVAGTGDNQPQHF. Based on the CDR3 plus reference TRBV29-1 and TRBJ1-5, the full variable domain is SAVISQKPSRDICQRGTSLTIQCQVDSQVTMMFWYRQQPGQSLTLIATANQGSEATYESGFVIDKFPISRPNLTFSTLTVSNMSPEDSSIYLCSVAGTGDNQPQHFGDGTRLSIL.

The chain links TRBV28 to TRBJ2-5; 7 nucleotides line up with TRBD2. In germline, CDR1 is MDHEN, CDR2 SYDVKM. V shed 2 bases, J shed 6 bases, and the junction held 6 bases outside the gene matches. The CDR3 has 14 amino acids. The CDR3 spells CASSLMAGGKTQYF. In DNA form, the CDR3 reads TGTGCCAGCAGTTTAATGGCCGGGGGGAAGACCCAGTACTTC.

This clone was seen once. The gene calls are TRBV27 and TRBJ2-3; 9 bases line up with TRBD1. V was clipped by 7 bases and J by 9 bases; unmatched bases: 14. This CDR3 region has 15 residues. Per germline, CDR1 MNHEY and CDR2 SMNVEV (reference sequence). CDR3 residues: CASKTGGLSLITQYF. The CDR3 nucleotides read TGTGCCAGCAAAACAGGGGGCCTCAGTTTGATCACGCAGTATTTT.

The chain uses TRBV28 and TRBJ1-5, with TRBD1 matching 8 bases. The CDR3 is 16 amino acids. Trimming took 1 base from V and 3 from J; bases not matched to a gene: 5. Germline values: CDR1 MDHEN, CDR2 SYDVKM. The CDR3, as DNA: TGTGCCAGCAGTTTATCCATGACAGGGGTCAATCAGCCCCAGCATTTT. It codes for CASSLSMTGVNQPQHF.